The sequence of this TCR beta chain was determined in a study of cytomegalovirus exposure and HLA in healthy donors (dated by TCRdb to about 2017). For context, the study as a whole: An earlier analysis of approximately 590 of the donors reported about 250 Gb of sequence data and around 110 million unique TCR beta sequences from 150 million to 200 million T cells. An early release covering 550 to 700 HLA-typed donors comprised about 320 gigabases of sequencing data and some 79 million unique TCR sequences. Among the roughly 430 genotyped donors, 81% belonged to the genetic ancestry cluster associated with self-reported Caucasian donors. The study aimed to test whether signatures of past pathogen exposure could be identified by cataloging public T cell receptors. The study profiled the T cell repertoires of hundreds of subjects by immunosequencing and related them to cytomegalovirus serostatus. Besides the first cohort of some 670 subjects, a separate validation cohort made up of roughly 130 different subjects was used. To predict cytomegalovirus infection status, the study brought together high-throughput TCR immunosequencing, statistical association of individual TCRs with disease status, and machine learning. A later analysis re-analyzed previously published TCR beta repertoires from hundreds of donors and added high-resolution HLA genotyping to study TCR occurrence patterns. Rather than using new phenotypic data, the later analysis identified candidate immune exposures from TCR beta sequences and from how often those sequences occurred across donors. An earlier analysis of some 600 of the donors applied high-throughput TCR beta sequencing to assess whether each TCR beta V gene segment acted as functional or pseudogenic. Alongside the repertoire data, information on donor age, sex, ethnicity and CMV serostatus was compiled. Genome-wide SNP genotypes for about 55% of the 666 donors were used in a later genetic analysis, which treated that subset as a discovery cohort. All discovery cohort repertoires had been generated using a single sequencing platform. Both class I and class II loci were covered by HLA typing, at four-digit resolution. Typing coverage differed by locus: A, B, C, DRB1 and DQB1 were typed in about 620-640 donors, DQA1 in 500 to 550, DPA1 in around 600, and DPB1 in roughly 470. Roughly 5 DR-DQ haplotypes were handled as single units for association and clustering because linkage in the cohort was strong. Across 398 genotyped donors of the cohort, an average of roughly 200,000 unique TCR beta nucleotide sequences per donor were sequenced, and 15% to 20% of those sequences were non-productive.

The cohort comprised fewer than 700 healthy bone marrow donors. All cohort members were sampled while nominally healthy, although unrecorded immune exposures were likely present. The donor tested CMV seropositive, placing the donor among the roughly 300 seropositive members of the cohort. Every donor gave a peripheral blood sample, and the peripheral blood mononuclear cells from that sample were used for TCR beta sequencing. The Qiagen DNeasy Blood Extraction Kit was used to extract genomic DNA from the blood cell samples. Results and caveats for the whole study, not just this receptor: The classifier was reported to diagnose cytomegalovirus status with high specificity and sensitivity in both the original and validation cohorts. At a false discovery rate of 0.05, a later analysis linked 16,000 or so TCR beta sequences to specific HLA alleles. In a later analysis, most CMV-associated TCR beta chains were found to appear HLA-restricted, with HLA associations seemingly driven largely by CMV exposure. Immune exposure information for the cohort was limited to CMV serostatus. While some public TCRs were present in many individuals, most TCR sequences turned up only very rarely across donors. A further reported finding was that TCR beta sequences accurately predicted the HLA-A and HLA-B alleles for most subjects in the first cohort. The 87-base-pair reads could not distinguish some IMGT-functional V segments, including TRBV6-2 and TRBV6-3, so those segments were excluded. The sequencing pipeline was judged likely to have produced a cluster of highly shared sequence variants as a technical artifact. The earlier analysis of some 540 of the donors excluded 15 to 20 rarely observed V segments, including chromosome 9 orphons, because counts were too low. Presence/absence analyses assumed roughly uniform sequencing depth across donors, an assumption that may not hold. Linkage disequilibrium might explain the correlated functional status among segregating V segments, but an unknown experimental factor could not be excluded. In an earlier analysis of several hundred of the donors, most TCR beta V segments were observed in productive rearrangements about 87% or about 30% of the time, broadly matching IMGT annotations. A later analysis reported that several top co-occurrence clusters appeared linked to parvovirus B19, influenza, CMV and Epstein-Barr virus. Because some donors lacked HLA typing at each locus, the association tests relied only on the typed subset. The study listed 150 to 200 TCR beta chains as associated with cytomegalovirus. This cohort had only TCR beta chains sequenced, and the lack of alpha or paired-chain data limited which features could be detected. According to a later genetic analysis, donors in an Asian-associated ancestry cluster had fewer N-insertions in productive TCRs than the approximately 700-donor mean. Three of the identified cytomegalovirus-associated TCR beta chains were confirmed in vitro to be specific for cytomegalovirus antigens. The authors suggested that the approach could potentially be generalized to other disease states and immunological phenotypes. V-gene and J-gene trimming of TCR beta chains was associated with a missense DCLRE1C variant in a later genetic analysis, and the association was replicated in an independent cohort. When HLA alleles, especially DR and DQ, strongly co-occurred, TCR associations were difficult to assign to individual alleles. In a later analysis, the rate of TCR association differed among HLA loci, with DRB1 alleles having the most associated TCRs and HLA-C alleles having the fewest. Compared with equally common non-associated chains, HLA-associated TCR beta chains in a later analysis were more clonally expanded and had lower generation probabilities.

The V end gives up 4 bases and the J end 2 bases, leaving 2 bases in the junction not matched to a gene. The CDR3 numbers 15 residues from cysteine through phenylalanine. The read is trimmed to its CDR3 DNA, 45 bases read in frame from base 1. Taken from the germline V gene (reference sequence), the CDR1 and CDR2 loops are SGHNT and YYREEE. About this clone: This clone's antigen is unknown.

Library creation used the immunoSEQ multiplex PCR assay. For the multiplex PCR, a mixture combining 60 forward primers for TCR Vbeta segments and 13 reverse primers for TCR Jbeta segments was used. The CDR3 region of rearranged TCR beta genes was amplified from genomic DNA with a multiplex PCR assay. The Illumina HiSeq System was used to sequence the amplified TCR beta libraries as 87-base-pair reads. Processing in the source paper ran as follows. A later analysis tallied roughly 78 million unique TCR beta chains across the approximately 670 repertoires, and about 10 million of those chains were shared by two or more donors. To remove PCR and sequencing errors, raw reads were error-corrected and collapsed into unique sequences using a nearest-neighbor algorithm that merged closely related sequences. To assign V, D and J gene segments, CDR3 sequences were aligned to IMGT reference sequences. For a sequence to be retained, a match of at least six nucleotides was required to both a V gene segment and a J gene segment. A rearrangement was called productive if the CDR3 had no stop codons and remained in frame with V and J, and every other rearrangement was called non-productive. Following IMGT convention, CDR3 was defined as the stretch from the second conserved V-encoded cysteine to the conserved J-encoded phenylalanine. In an earlier analysis of 550 to 650 of the donors, sequences lacking an unambiguous match to a single V gene segment were excluded. In an earlier analysis of approximately 610 of the donors, V segments were called functional above 56.7% productive rearrangements and were called segregating when the between-donor standard deviation exceeded 5%. A statistical classification framework was built to diagnose cytomegalovirus status from the catalog of TCR beta chain sequences. In a later analysis, TCR nucleotide sequences were compared against IMGT/GENE-DB human TR gene sequences so that V and J genes could be assigned. Using the TCRdist pipeline, a later analysis assigned CDR3 sequences along with most-parsimonious VDJ recombination scenarios. In a later analysis, every TCR beta chain was defined by the combination of its CDR3 amino acid sequence and its V-gene family, and reads without a unique V-gene family were dropped. A later analysis removed roughly 590 highly shared, low-generation-probability nucleotide sequences to deal with suspected cross-contamination and a sequencing artifact. For each public chain, a later analysis derived a clonal expansion index from normalized ranks of inferred template counts within each repertoire. A later analysis computed generation probabilities with a VDJ recombination model fitted to out-of-frame rearrangements, and checked the results against IGoR. A later analysis scored TCR-TCR, TCR-HLA and TCR-CMV co-occurrence with hypergeometric tests, applying a repertoire-size bias correction to TCR pairs. False discovery rates were estimated in a later analysis by permuting HLA or CMV assignments 20 times. A later analysis grouped co-occurring TCRs with DBSCAN, adding TCRdist sequence similarity when clustering within HLA-allele-positive subsets. For co-occurrence clustering, repertoires with fewer than 30,000 or more than 120,000 public chains were excluded, along with a handful of repertoires with anomalous nucleotide sharing. TCRdb holds this immuneACCESS table with in-frame rearrangements only. Some clones are missing; in checked studies, unresolved V genes explain under half, and the rest has no known cause. The V and J calls and the clone size are those of that table, but D and trimming were determined from the DNA. The table for this sample lists under 200,000 clones. Around 0.79% of the sample is in the top ten clones.

This sequence uses TRBV5-4 and TRBJ2-5, and TRBD2 matches 13 of the central bases. This TCR was sampled from a woman between 18 and 29 years old in good health and CMV-seropositive. Sequences were obtained from PBMCs. The nucleotide sequence is TGTGCCAGCAGCCGGGGACTAGCGGGGCAAGAGACCCAGTACTTC. This gives the protein CASSRGLAGQETQYF.